The present T cell receptor (beta chain) was sequenced within a study of CXCR3-negative and CXCR3-positive naive CD8 T cells. Libraries of TRB cDNA were made by 5' RACE and carried UMIs. TCRdb reprocessed the 5' RACE reads and stores each CDR3 protein as one record, lacking DNA. The table counts fewer than 7,000 distinct CDR3 sequences; 2% to 2.5% lies in the top ten. Germline CDR1 reads SEHNR; CDR2 reads FQNEAQ (reference sequence). The CDR3 is 17 amino acids. The study's findings and limits: CXCR3-expressing naive cells carried TRB CDR3s more hydrophobic than those of CXCR3-negative naive cells. Comparison of naive CXCR3-negative and CXCR3-positive cells revealed similar TRBV-TRBJ usage, while memory cells differed.

A note on this clonotype: What it binds is not known.

The chain is built from TRBV7-9 and TRBJ1-2; checking the TCRdb D call of TRBD1 is not possible without DNA. Sequencing used naive CXCR3+ CD8+ T cells from blood. Subset of the sample: CD45RO-CCR7+CD27+CD95- naive CD8+ T cells expressing CXCR3 (TNR3+). This receptor was taken from a human donor in good health. Some clones in this sample may be carry-over from other donors' samples. The CDR3 spells CASSSWTPYGLGYGYTF.